These 23 T cell receptor beta chains were all obtained from the same sample, sequenced in a study of cytomegalovirus exposure and HLA in healthy donors. The PCR contained 60 Vbeta and 13 Jbeta primers. The table came from immunoSEQ multiplex PCR; TCRdb's copy has only in-frame clones and leaves some out. This table has 100,000 to 150,000 clones, 70% to 85% appearing once. The sequenced material came from PBMCs. The receptors originated from a female donor in good health and CMV-seronegative.

The chain couples TRBV29-1 to TRBJ1-1, with 9 bases matching TRBD1. CDR3 size: 13 residues. V dropped 7 bases and J dropped 1; count of bases not matched to a gene: 4. CDR1 and CDR2 (germline): SQVTM, ANQGSEA. The CDR3, as DNA: TGCAGCGCCTGGGGACAGGGGAACACTGAAGCTTTCTTT. It is translated as CSAWGQGNTEAFF.

This clone was detected a few times. CDR3 sequence: CASSPREGLEQFF. In nucleotides, the CDR3 is TGTGCCAGCAGCCCCAGGGAGGGATTGGAGCAGTTCTTC. The chain employs TRBV11-2 and TRBJ2-1; 7 bases fit TRBD2. Germline V gene sequence: CDR1 SGHAT, CDR2 FQNNGV. The CDR3 has 13 residues. The junction had 8 bases not matched to a gene; V was cut back by 5 bases and J by 10 bases.

Written as DNA, the CDR3 is TGTGCCAGCAGCCCGCAGGGAGGCGGCTATGGCTACACCTTC. Amino acids: CASSPQGGGYGYTF. The chain links TRBV5-4 to TRBJ1-2, with a possible D match to TRBD1 (5 bases). The CDR3 extends over 14 amino acids. The ends were cut back, 4 bases at V and 4 bases at J, with 14 bases in the middle. CDR1 is SGHNT, CDR2 YYREEE, per germline (reference sequence).

The rearrangement uses TRBV9 and TRBJ2-2; TRBD2 matches at 9 bases. The CDR3 length is 14 residues. The germline V gene has CDR1 SGDLS and CDR2 YYNGEE. Trimming took 4 bases from V and 7 from J; bases not matched to a gene: 5. The DNA of the CDR3 is TGTGCCAGCAGCCCGGGACTAGCTGGCGGGGAGCTGTTTTTT. This encodes CASSPGLAGGELFF.

The rearrangement joins TRBV5-1 to TRBJ2-5; 9 bases are a match to TRBD2. Germline values: CDR1 SGHRS, CDR2 YFSETQ. The V gene end was trimmed by 0 bases and the J gene end by 0 bases; junction bases not matched to a gene: 12. This CDR3 contains 19 residues. The CDR3 sequence is CASSLALTLAGRDQETQYF. CDR3 DNA sequence: TGCGCCAGCAGCTTGGCCCTGACACTAGCGGGTAGAGACCAAGAGACCCAGTACTTC.

V gene TRBV27 combines with J gene TRBJ2-3; D perhaps matches TRBD1 (5 bases). V lost 3 bases and J lost 4, with 8 bases in between. The germline V gene has CDR1 MNHEY and CDR2 SMNVEV (reference sequence). The CDR3 sequence is 13 residues long. The CDR3 nucleotides are TGTGCCAGCAGTTTTCAAGGGGCAGATACGCAGTATTTT. It yields the protein CASSFQGADTQYF.

J is TRBJ2-1 and V is TRBV5-1; no clear D gene. Germline values: CDR1 SGHRS, CDR2 YFSETQ. Trimming took 0 bases from V and 10 from J, leaving 11 bases between them. This CDR3 has 13 amino acids. The CDR3 protein is CASSLESGGEQFF. CDR3 bases: TGCGCCAGCAGCTTGGAGTCGGGTGGGGAGCAGTTCTTC.

The V call is TRBV29-1, the J call TRBJ2-3; weak D call: TRBD1 (6 bases). With 3 bases removed from V and 4 bases from J, the gap between germline ends came to 8 bases. This CDR3 is built from 12 residues. In germline, CDR1 is SQVTM, CDR2 ANQGSEA. CDR3 DNA sequence: TGCAGCGTTGACCAGGGGTCAGATACGCAGTATTTT. It encodes CSVDQGSDTQYF.

V gene TRBV27 combines with J gene TRBJ1-1; D is uncertain. This CDR3 has 14 amino acids. Trimming removed 7 bases at V and 3 bases at J, with 15 bases between. Per germline, CDR1 MNHEY and CDR2 SMNVEV (reference sequence). The CDR3 sequence: CASKPQTADTEAFF. As DNA, the CDR3 is TGTGCCAGCAAACCCCAGACCGCGGACACTGAAGCTTTCTTT.

This clone was detected only a few times. This chain links TRBV13 with TRBJ2-5, with TRBD2 matching 14 bases. V shed 5 bases, J shed 4 bases, and the junction held 3 bases outside the gene matches. CDR3 length equals 15 residues. Germline V CDR1 and CDR2: PRHDT, FYEKMQ (reference sequence). The CDR3 coding sequence is TGTGCCAGCAGCGCCGGACTAGCGGGAGGAGAGACCCAGTACTTC. Amino acids: CASSAGLAGGETQYF.

This chain links TRBV27 with TRBJ2-7; D remains ambiguous. Germline assignment: CDR1 MNHEY and CDR2 SMNVEV (reference sequence). This CDR3 has 13 amino acids. Trimming took 6 bases from V and 3 from J, leaving 12 bases between them. The CDR3 is CASSRTVNYEQYF. The CDR3 nucleotides are TGTGCCAGCAGCCGCACAGTAAACTACGAGCAGTACTTC.

In DNA, the CDR3 is TGTGCCAGCAGCGGACAACAGGGGTACGAGCAGTACTTC. Protein sequence: CASSGQQGYEQYF. J is TRBJ2-7 and V is TRBV9; 7 nucleotides line up with TRBD1. In germline, CDR1 is SGDLS, CDR2 YYNGEE. The V segment lost 3 bases and the J segment 4 bases; nucleotides outside the gene matches: 4. This CDR3 contains 13 residues.

As to this clone: Other DNA variants within this sample encode the same CDR3. The chain uses TRBV30 and TRBJ2-1; 9 bases map to TRBD2. The CDR3 covers 14 residues. With V trimmed by 0 bases and J by 7 bases, 4 bases remained unmatched. CDR1 is GTSNPN, CDR2 SVGIG, per germline (reference sequence). The CDR3 region has the DNA TGTGCCTGGAGTGTAGGTCTAGCGGGGAATGAGCAGTTCTTC. Its translation: CAWSVGLAGNEQFF.

The genes are TRBV28 and TRBJ2-2, with 10 bases aligning to TRBD2. Trimming cost V 1 base and J 0 bases; bases outside gene matches: 2. The CDR3 runs to 17 residues. The V gene's germline CDR1 is MDHEN and CDR2 SYDVKM. CDR3 DNA sequence: TGTGCCAGCAGTTTATCGGGACTAGCGTCGAACACCGGGGAGCTGTTTTTT. Residues: CASSLSGLASNTGELFF.

The chain links TRBV7-3 to TRBJ1-2, with 8 positions matching TRBD1. CDR1 SGHTA and CDR2 FQGTGA come from the germline V gene. Trimming removed 5 bases from V and 6 bases from J; junction bases left unmatched: 5. The CDR3 extends over 13 amino acids. This chain's CDR3 is CASSTPGGDGYTF. CDR3 nucleotide sequence: TGTGCCAGCAGCACTCCAGGGGGCGATGGCTACACCTTC. The full variable domain, rest sourced from reference TRBV7-3 and TRBJ1-2, is GAGVSQTPSNKVTEKGKYVELRCDPISGHTALYWYRQSLGQGPEFLIYFQGTGAADDSGLPNDRFFAVRPEGSVSTLKIQRTERGDSAVYLCASSTPGGDGYTFGSGTRLTVV.

This chain uses TRBV19 with TRBJ1-4; 7 bases match TRBD1. The CDR3 totals 15 residues. V dropped 6 bases and J dropped 1; count of bases not matched to a gene: 5. Germline CDR1 and CDR2: LNHDA and SQIVND (reference sequence). The CDR3 nucleotides read TGTGCCAGTAGGCAGGGGGGACGAACTAATGAAAAACTGTTTTTT. It specifies CASRQGGRTNEKLFF.

A remark on this clone: This specimen includes other DNA sequences encoding the same CDR3. The chain carries TRBV7-2 and TRBJ2-7, with 8 positions matching TRBD1. V lost 5 bases, J lost 1 base, and 4 bases stayed unmatched. Germline-derived CDR1 and CDR2 are SGHTA and FQGNSA. There are 14 residues in the CDR3. CDR3 DNA: TGTGCCAGCAGCGCCCGACAGGGGTCCTACGAGCAGTACTTC. It codes for CASSARQGSYEQYF.

This clone was seen more than once but under ten times. The V gene is TRBV19, the J gene TRBJ2-3, with 8 bases identical to TRBD2. From germline, CDR1 is LNHDA and CDR2 SQIVND (reference sequence). V trimming: 7 bases; J trimming: 0 bases; junction bases outside the gene matches: 6. This CDR3 spans 15 amino acids. CDR3 coding DNA: TGTGCCAGTACCTCGGGGGGGCGGAGCACAGATACGCAGTATTTT. It yields the protein CASTSGGRSTDTQYF.

The chain is built from TRBV2 and TRBJ2-7; 7 positions match TRBD1. Germline trimming cut 10 bases from V and 2 bases from J; bases unmatched to any gene: 11. CDR1 is SNHLY, CDR2 FYNNEI, per germline. CDR3 length: 14 residues. DNA for the CDR3: TGTGCCATTGGGGGACGGGACAGAGCCTACGAGCAGTACTTC. Its protein product is CAIGGRDRAYEQYF.

V and J are TRBV15 and TRBJ2-1; 7 nucleotides match TRBD2. This CDR3 spans 16 amino acids. The ends lost 0 bases at V and 4 bases at J; junction bases unmatched: 6. Germline lookup yields CDR1 LNHNV and CDR2 YYDKDF (reference sequence). The CDR3 loop is CATSRDIASGYNEQFF. CDR3 sequence (DNA): TGTGCCACCAGCAGAGATATTGCTAGCGGTTACAATGAGCAGTTCTTC. Variable domain in full (rest from reference TRBV15 and TRBJ2-1): DAMVIQNPRYQVTQFGKPVTLSCSQTLNHNVMYWYQQKSSQAPKLLFHYYDKDFNNEADTPDNFQSRRPNTSFCFLDIRSPGLGDTAMYLCATSRDIASGYNEQFFGPGTRLTVL.

The chain has TRBV5-1 and TRBJ2-7, with 7 bases aligning to TRBD1. This CDR3 is built from 15 residues. In germline, CDR1 is SGHRS, CDR2 YFSETQ. V trimming: 1 base; J trimming: 0 bases; junction bases outside the gene matches: 4. CDR3 protein: CASSLFGQDSYEQYF. DNA for the CDR3: TGCGCCAGCAGCTTGTTTGGACAGGACTCCTACGAGCAGTACTTC. Together with reference TRBV5-1 and TRBJ2-7, the CDR3 gives the full variable domain: KAGVTQTPRYLIKTRGQQVTLSCSPISGHRSVSWYQQTPGQGLQFLFEYFSETQRNKGNFPGRFSGRQFSNSRSEMNVSTLELGDSALYLCASSLFGQDSYEQYFGPGTRLTVT.

The gene calls are TRBV11-2 and TRBJ2-3; D gene ambiguous. The CDR3 spans 12 residues. Germline CDR1 reads SGHAT; CDR2 reads FQNNGV. Trimming pared 5 bases from V and 4 bases from J, leaving 7 bases between. The CDR3 nucleotides read TGTGCCAGCAGCCCCGTTGCAGATACGCAGTATTTT. Translated, it gives CASSPVADTQYF.

The CDR3 region is CASSREIRDTDTQYF. The CDR3 DNA follows: TGTGCCAGCAGCAGGGAAATTCGGGATACAGATACGCAGTATTTT. This chain joins TRBV7-2 and TRBJ2-3, with D possibly matching TRBD2 (5 bases). With 5 bases removed from V and 3 bases from J, the gap between germline ends came to 15 bases. The CDR3 covers 15 residues. CDR1 is SGHTA and CDR2 is FQGNSA in the germline V gene. Combining the CDR3 with reference TRBV7-2 and TRBJ2-3 gives the whole variable domain GAGVSQSPSNKVTEKGKDVELRCDPISGHTALYWYRQSLGQGLEFLIYFQGNSAPDKSGLPSDRFSAERTGGSVSTLTIQRTQQEDSAVYLCASSREIRDTDTQYFGPGTRLTVL.